The 14 T cell receptor beta chains given below trace back to one sample, sequenced in a study of Ad26.COV2.S vaccination and SARS-CoV-2 variants. Treatment described: 19 received Ad26.COV2.S at low or high dose, single or two shots; about 5 received placebo; per-sample allocation not given. The study sampled participants on day 63 after the first vaccine or placebo injection. Generated by immunoSEQ multiplex PCR, the TCRdb table keeps only in-frame clones and is missing some. This sample has 360,000 or so clones, with approximately 91% found just once. Here the sequenced sample was peripheral blood, taken in a trial of Ad26.COV2.S vaccine versus placebo. The receptors stem from a person between 18 and 65 years old who received the Ad26.COV2.S COVID-19 vaccine or a placebo.

This chain connects TRBV14 to TRBJ1-1; no clear D gene. Looked up from germline, CDR1 is SGHDN and CDR2 is FVKESK. Trimming shortened V by 3 bases and J by 3 bases, and 8 bases separated the two germline ends. This CDR3 spans 13 amino acids. The CDR3 spells CASSQGKDTEAFF. DNA for the CDR3: TGTGCCAGCAGCCAGGGTAAGGACACTGAAGCTTTCTTT.

In nucleotides, the CDR3 is TGTGCCAGCAGCTTACTAGTGAGGAGCACAGATACGCAGTATTTT. It is translated as CASSLLVRSTDTQYF. The genes are TRBV7-2 and TRBJ2-3; D is undetermined. Per the germline V gene, CDR1 is SGHTA and CDR2 is FQGNSA. The ends were cut back, 2 bases at V and 0 bases at J, with 9 bases in the middle. This CDR3 has 15 amino acids.

The chain combines TRBV28 with TRBJ2-7; D uncertain. The ends were cut back, 6 bases at V and 3 bases at J, with 6 bases in the middle. Germline V lookup: CDR1 MDHEN, CDR2 SYDVKM. The CDR3 runs to 11 residues. The CDR3 loop reads CASRSGYEQYF. The DNA for the CDR3 is TGTGCCAGCAGGTCCGGCTACGAGCAGTACTTC.

The rearrangement joins TRBV2 to TRBJ2-1; TRBD2 matches at 8 bases. Losses at the gene ends were 8 bases for V and 2 bases for J; bases not matched to a gene: 8. CDR1 and CDR2 from the germline V gene are SNHLY and FYNNEI. This CDR3 has 15 amino acids. CDR3 DNA sequence: TGTGCCAGCTGTAGCGGGATTGGGGCCTACAATGAGCAGTTCTTC. Translation gives CASCSGIGAYNEQFF.

The V call is TRBV15, the J call TRBJ2-7; possible D gene TRBD2, 5 bases. This CDR3 has 12 amino acids. V lost 3 bases and J 6 bases, leaving 9 bases between the germline ends. Germline CDR1 LNHNV, CDR2 YYDKDF (reference sequence). CDR3 amino acids: CATSRGSGEQYF. The CDR3 DNA is TGTGCCACCAGCAGGGGGAGTGGCGAGCAGTACTTC.

The chain links TRBV13 to TRBJ1-2; D not resolved. This CDR3 spans 13 amino acids. Germline V lookup: CDR1 PRHDT, CDR2 FYEKMQ (reference sequence). Trimming took 9 bases from V and 2 from J, leaving 13 bases between them. CDR3 sequence: CASGEGGNYGYTF. Written as DNA, the CDR3 is TGTGCCAGTGGAGAAGGAGGGAACTATGGCTACACCTTC.

J is TRBJ1-2 and V is TRBV5-1; D gene unclear. From germline, CDR1 is SGHRS and CDR2 YFSETQ. Trimming left V 4 bases short and J 0 bases short, with 10 bases between. This CDR3 is 14 amino acids long. CDR3 region: CASSTAFTNYGYTF. CDR3 nucleotides: TGCGCCAGCAGCACGGCCTTTACTAACTATGGCTACACCTTC.

The V call is TRBV20-1, the J call TRBJ2-5; D remains unclear. CDR1 and CDR2 from the germline V gene are DFQATT and SNEGSKA (reference sequence). The CDR3 extends over 13 amino acids. V lost 3 bases and J lost 1, with 9 bases in between. The CDR3 DNA follows: TGCAGTGCTAGTTTCGCCACCCAAGAGACCCAGTACTTC. This translates into CSASFATQETQYF.

The J gene is TRBJ1-1, the V gene TRBV19, with D possibly TRBD1 on 5 matching bases. Trimming pared 4 bases from V and 1 base from J, leaving 13 bases between. The CDR3 runs 15 residues. Germline loops: CDR1 LNHDA, CDR2 SQIVND (reference sequence). The CDR3: CASSRRDGRNTEAFF. The CDR3 DNA follows: TGTGCCAGTAGTAGGAGGGACGGTAGGAACACTGAAGCTTTCTTT.

The CDR3 region has the DNA TGTGCCAGCAGCTTGGGGCGGGGCGGGGGAACCTCTGGAAACACCATATATTTT. Its translation is CASSLGRGGGTSGNTIYF. The chain links TRBV5-4 to TRBJ1-3; a possible D gene is TRBD1 (5 bases). The V gene's germline CDR1 is SGHNT and CDR2 YYREEE (reference sequence). The CDR3 runs 18 residues. Trimming removed 0 bases from V and 0 bases from J, with 16 bases in between.

This chain connects TRBV4-1 to TRBJ1-2; 7 bases line up with TRBD1. CDR1 is MGHRA, CDR2 YSYEKL, per germline. The CDR3 runs 17 residues. The trim removed 0 bases at V and 8 bases at J, leaving 15 bases unmatched. The CDR3 DNA sequence: TGCGCCAGCAGCCAAGACCCCCGGACAGGCCGGTTCGGGGGCTACACCTTC. This translates into CASSQDPRTGRFGGYTF.

The chain joins TRBV6-6 to TRBJ1-6, with 7 bases lining up with TRBD1. The CDR3 loop spans 14 amino acids. J was trimmed by 4 bases and V by 6 bases; bases with no gene match: 3. Germline values: CDR1 MNHNY, CDR2 SVGAGI (reference sequence). CDR3 sequence (DNA): TGTGCCAGCAGCGGGGGACAGTATAATTCACCCCTCCACTTT. Amino acids: CASSGGQYNSPLHF.

The CDR3 region is CASSQGLAGTQYF. The CDR3 region has the DNA TGCGCCAGCAGCCAGGGACTAGCCGGTACGCAGTATTTT. This chain joins TRBV4-3 and TRBJ2-3, with 9 bases fitting TRBD2. CDR1 is LGHNA, CDR2 YSLEER, per germline. The CDR3 is 13 amino acids. Trimming removed 3 bases from V and 8 bases from J; junction bases left unmatched: 3.

This clone was recorded once. V gene TRBV6-5 combines with J gene TRBJ2-7; tentative D call: TRBD2 (6 bases). The CDR3 runs 12 residues. Trimming left V 7 bases short and J 3 bases short, with 10 bases between. Germline loops: CDR1 MNHEY, CDR2 SVGAGI. The DNA for the CDR3 is TGTGCCAGCACGGAGGGACTCTACGAGCAGTACTTC. This sequence encodes CASTEGLYEQYF.